A selection of T cell receptor beta chains follows, all from one sample in a study of spatial heterogeneity in lung cancer. In TCRdb, the 5' RACE reads were re-called with MiXCR into one record per CDR3 protein. The table includes tens of thousands of distinct CDR3 sequences, 6.5% to 9% detected once. The source was PBMCs, collected at surgery. The origin of the receptors is a female donor with early-stage non-small cell lung cancer. CDR3s include the opening cysteine and the closing phenylalanine or tryptophan. A D gene is named only where the DNA matches it firmly. Not all rows give a size; the values are once, few, many and, for expanded clones, a class.

>TRBJ1-5|TRBV4-1|NA|many
TGCGCCAGCAGCCAAGTGGCGCGGAGCAATCAGCCCCAGCATTTT
CASSQVARSNQPQHF
>TRBJ2-7|TRBV9|NA|few
TGTGCCAGCAGCCCGTCTTCGGGATACGAGCAGTACTTC
CASSPSSGYEQYF
>TRBJ1-2|TRBV30|NA|many
TGTGCCTGGAGTACCGAGCGGGTTGGCTACACCTTC
CAWSTERVGYTF
>TRBJ2-3|TRBV23-1|NA|many
TGCGCCAGCAGTCAGTCCGAAGACCCGGATACGCAGTATTTT
CASSQSEDPDTQYF
>TRBJ2-7|TRBV30|NA|NA
TGTGCCTGGAGCCCTAGAGTGTACGAGCAGTACTTC
CAWSPRVYEQYF
>TRBJ2-1|TRBV5-1|NA|few
TGCGCCAGCAGCTTTGGTTACGCTTATGAGCAGTTCTTC
CASSFGYAYEQFF
>TRBJ2-5|TRBV20-1|TRBD2|NA
TGCAGTGCTATCCCGGGACTAGCGGCGCGGGCCCAGTACTTC
CSAIPGLAARAQYF
>TRBJ2-1|TRBV7-3|TRBD2|many
TGTGCCAGCAGCTTAATTGGCGGGGGGTACAATGAGCAGTTCTTC
CASSLIGGGYNEQFF
>TRBJ1-6|TRBV20-1|NA|many
TGCAGTGCTAAACCGGGCTTACAAGACTCTTCACCCCTCCACTTT
CSAKPGLQDSSPLHF
>TRBJ2-7|TRBV5-1|NA|many
TGCGCCAGCACCATAGGGACAATCGACGAGCAGTACTTC
CASTIGTIDEQYF
>TRBJ1-2|TRBV5-1|NA|NA
TGCGCCAGCAGCTTGTTCCAGGGATCAGTGCTTGGCTACACCTTC
CASSLFQGSVLGYTF
>TRBJ2-5|TRBV2|NA|many
TGTGCCAGTCGGGGGGAGACCCAGTACTTC
CASRGETQYF
>TRBJ2-1|TRBV7-8|TRBD1|few
TGTGCCAGCAGCTCCTCCACCTCCGAGGGGGCAGATGAGCAGTTCTTC
CASSSSTSEGADEQFF
>TRBJ2-7|TRBV2|NA|NA
TGTGCCAGCAATCAGGGTGACGAGCAGTACTTC
CASNQGDEQYF
>TRBJ1-1|TRBV2|NA|many
TGTGCCAGCACCGGGGTGTCTTCCAACACTGAAGCTTTCTTT
CASTGVSSNTEAFF
>TRBJ1-6|TRBV30|NA|few
TGTGCCTGGACCGGGGCCGCCCATTCACCCCTCCACTTT
CAWTGAAHSPLHF
>TRBJ2-5|TRBV12-3/TRBV12-4|NA|many
TGTGCCAGCAGGCTGTTTCGGGACGGGGAGACCCAGTACTTC
CASRLFRDGETQYF
>TRBJ2-5|TRBV12-3/TRBV12-4|NA|many
TGTGCCAGCAGCACCCTAGCGTCCCGTGAAGAGACCCAGTACTTC
CASSTLASREETQYF
>TRBJ1-5|TRBV3-1|TRBD1|few
TGTGCCAGCAGCCCCCCCCCGAAGGGGGCGGCGAGCAATCAGCCCCAGCATTTT
CASSPPPKGAASNQPQHF
>TRBJ1-6|TRBV7-2|NA|many
TGTGCCAGCAGCCTTACCCGGGACACTCTTTATAATTCACCCCTCCACTTT
CASSLTRDTLYNSPLHF
>TRBJ1-6|TRBV12-3/TRBV12-4|NA|many
TGTGCCAGCACCCCGGACGGAGGGAGTTCACCCCTCCACTTT
CASTPDGGSSPLHF
>TRBJ2-7|TRBV5-8|NA|few
TGTGCCAGCAGCTTGCCGGGGACCTACGAGCAGTACTTC
CASSLPGTYEQYF
>TRBJ1-2|TRBV10-3|NA|few
TGTGCCATCAGTGCGGGCAACTATGGCTACACCTTC
CAISAGNYGYTF
>TRBJ1-2|TRBV5-6|NA|few
TGTGCCAGCAGTGGGACGGGCAGCAGGGGCTACACCTTC
CASSGTGSRGYTF
>TRBJ2-3|TRBV20-1|TRBD2|few
TGCAGTGCGGTTGACAGGGGACTAGCGGGGGGTCATCCAGATACGCAGTATTTT
CSAVDRGLAGGHPDTQYF